This TCR beta chain was identified in a study of T-cell reconstitution after alpha-beta-depleted transplantation in children. The TCRbeta library was prepared with unique molecular identifiers. TCRdb re-called the PCR reads through MiXCR, storing one row per CDR3 protein. The sample has fewer than 150,000 distinct CDR3 sequences; roughly 23% are singletons. This clonotype was seen a handful of times. Its matching antigen is unknown. Germline V lookup: CDR1 DFQATT, CDR2 SNEGSKA (reference sequence). Germline trimming cut 6 bases from V and 9 bases from J; bases unmatched to any gene: 14. This CDR3 has 14 amino acids. Whole-study findings and limits: T-cell counts and diversity at one year post-transplant came mainly from newly produced T cells.

This TCR was sampled from a male patient under 10 years old who had a stem cell transplant for chronic granulomatous disease, so the T cells may come from the graft donor. Here the sequenced sample was PBMCs, mostly from graft donor cells, taken 180 days after TCRalphabeta/CD19-depleted stem cell transplant. The rearrangement uses TRBV20-1 and TRBJ2-4, with 7 bases fitting TRBD1. The DNA of the CDR3 is TGCAGTGCGAGCCCGGGACAGTCGGAGGCCATTCAGTACTTC. Translation: CSASPGQSEAIQYF.